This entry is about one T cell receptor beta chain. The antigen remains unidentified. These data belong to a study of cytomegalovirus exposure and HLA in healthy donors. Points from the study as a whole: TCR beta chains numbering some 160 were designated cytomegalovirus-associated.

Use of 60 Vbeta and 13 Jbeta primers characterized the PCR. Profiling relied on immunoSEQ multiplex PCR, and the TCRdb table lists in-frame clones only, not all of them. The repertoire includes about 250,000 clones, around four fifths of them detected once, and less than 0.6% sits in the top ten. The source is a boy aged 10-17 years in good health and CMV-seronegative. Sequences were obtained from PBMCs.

CDR3 in DNA: TGTGCCGCCGGGCGGAGGCCCTCCTACGAGCAGTACTTC. Translating it yields CAAGRRPSYEQYF. This rearrangement joins TRBV10-3 to TRBJ2-7, with a weak D call TRBD2 (5 bases). CDR1 ENHRY and CDR2 SYGVKD come from the germline V gene. V lost 11 bases, J lost 0 bases, and 14 bases lay in between. The CDR3 runs 13 residues.